The present entry profiles one T cell receptor beta chain with its context. The antigen this receptor binds is unknown. One base away there is no much larger clone; base qualities are not given. Healthy HIV-negative adults with no recently reported acute infections or vaccinations were included as donors. All donors were Caucasian adults living in Nashville, Tennessee, USA. CD4+ T cells were enriched through magnetic negative selection, after which naive cells were positively selected on CD45RA and the remaining negative fraction served as the memory subset. Blood was collected by leukapheresis, and PBMCs were isolated by Ficoll-Histopaque density gradient centrifugation and then cryopreserved in liquid nitrogen vapor phase. Purity and quantity of every magnetically sorted T cell population were checked by analytical flow cytometry. Genomic DNA was isolated from each sorted fraction and quantified by UV absorbance on a Nanodrop 2000c.

Inclusive of the bounding cysteine and phenylalanine, the CDR3 is 15 residues long. Only the CDR3 region is kept as DNA, spanning 45 bases read in frame from base 1. The trim is 6 bases for V and 0 bases for J, with a gap of 12 bases between the germline ends. The CDR1 and CDR2 encoded by the germline V gene (reference sequence) are LNHDA and SQIVND. These data are taken from a study of shared clonotypes between healthy human individuals (TCRdb year 2020). Describing the broader study: The cohort comprised two women and a few men aged 18 to 49 years. Between about 0.94 and 8.9 billion PBMCs per donor were obtained by leukapheresis. To increase sequencing depth and limit assay-specific biases, different laboratories used diverse techniques to prepare libraries and sequence TCR repertoires. To estimate repertoire size and how much clonotypes are shared between individuals, the study performed deep sequencing of blood TCR repertoires from a handful of healthy adults. Per donor, three plates each were used for CD4 naive and CD4 memory, two for CD8 naive, and one for CD8 memory.

TCR CDR3 regions were amplified from genomic DNA by multiplex PCR using the deep immunoSEQ assay. Extracted genomic DNA from each cell subset was spread evenly across all wells of several immunoSEQ 96-well plates, with each plate serving as a replicate. For sorted subsets, each replicate PCR was loaded with about 0.2 ug genomic DNA, equivalent to 25,000 to 30,000 T cell genomes. Purified libraries were quantified with a Qubit 3.0 fluorometer, sized on a Bioanalyzer 2100, and re-quantified with the KAPA Library Quantification kit. Every immunoSEQ 96-well plate was sequenced on a dedicated single-read 150-cycle Illumina NextSeq 550 flow cell. As for how the authors treated the data: Because the immunoSEQ output included only junctional sequences and no quality scores, the filtering could not be the same as the filtering used for full-length reads. Sequences were annotated with PyIR, a Python wrapper for IgBLAST v1.9, and V/J genes and CDR3 were assigned using IMGT germline references. Any read was removed if the V/J assignment was weak (E-value above 1e-6), the CDR3 was missing, or the read contained stop codons, out-of-frame junctions, or ambiguous translated residues. V3J clonotypes were defined as sequences sharing an identical inferred V gene, J gene, and CDR3 amino acid sequence. The percentage overlap between two repertoires was calculated by dividing the number of shared unique clonotypes by the size of the smaller repertoire. RTK rarefaction, the Chao1 estimator, and Recon v2.1 estimates of unobserved clonotypes were used to assess repertoire richness. Generation probabilities for all TCRbeta clonotypes obtained by the gDNA method from a few donors were computed using OLGA. TCRdb took this table from immuneACCESS and kept in-frame rearrangements with V and J called. Such tables lack part of the clones; where checked against another copy, unresolved V genes explain under half of the gap, and the rest is unexplained. The V and J calls and the clone size are those of that table, but D and trimming were determined from the DNA. This sample holds under 600,000 clones; 97% were observed only once. Around 0.057% of the sample belongs to the ten largest clones.

General conclusions and limits of the study: Naive subsets generally had larger estimated clonotype richness than memory subsets did. Even with the large sequencing depth, rarefaction of the sorted-subset datasets indicated that sequencing was incomplete. The small number of donors limited the genetic and exposure-history diversity represented. Compared with non-shared clonotypes, clonotypes shared by all four sorted-subset donors had higher generation probabilities. Pairwise subsampling indicated that sequencing depth was expected to affect the degree of clonotype sharing among donors. Only blood was sampled, and tissue TCR repertoires likely differ from those in blood. About 5% of naive CD4, more than 3% of naive CD8, approximately 2.2% of memory CD4, and about 0.4% of memory CD8 clonotypes were shared across several donors.

This chain is built from TRBV19 and TRBJ2-1; the D segment cannot be called with confidence. The receptor was derived from a young woman in good health. Material: naive CD4+ T cells sorted from blood. According to the study, the label for this sample's cell subset or site signals: CD45RA+ positively selected. The DNA sequence reads TGTGCCAGTAGCCATAGATGGTACTCCTACAATGAGCAGTTCTTC. Its protein is CASSHRWYSYNEQFF.